The source of this TCR beta chain is a study of blood T cell repertoires in COVID-19. This table comes from immunoSEQ multiplex PCR, and its TCRdb copy is limited to in-frame clones, with some not included. Found here are around 170,000 clones, about 88% of them singletons; the top ten hold about a quarter. Trimming cost V 4 bases and J 4 bases; bases outside gene matches: 11. Germline V lookup: CDR1 SGHRS, CDR2 YFSETQ. The CDR3 covers 17 residues. This receptor was obtained from a man aged 55 to 70 with acute or convalescent COVID-19. The rearrangement uses TRBV5-1 and TRBJ2-2; TRBD1 matches 9 bases. The sequencing sample was made of peripheral blood. The CDR3 DNA reads TGCGCCAGCAGCCCAGGGACAGGGACTATATCCACCGGGGAGCTGTTTTTT. Translation: CASSPGTGTISTGELFF. The entire variable domain, with the rest obtained from reference TRBV5-1 and TRBJ2-2, is as follows: KAGVTQTPRYLIKTRGQQVTLSCSPISGHRSVSWYQQTPGQGLQFLFEYFSETQRNKGNFPGRFSGRQFSNSRSEMNVSTLELGDSALYLCASSPGTGTISTGELFFGEGSRLTVL.